This record concerns one TCR beta chain sequence. Its target is unknown. The study extracted blood RNA from unsorted whole blood and also extracted germline DNA. There were only treatment-naive patients, all with chronic HBV infection. This specimen belongs to a study of tumor-infiltrating lymphocytes in primary liver carcinoma. Study-wide background: Ranging in age from 30 to 69 years, the patients were men and women. Study outcomes and limitations: Bulk samples went unsorted, so CD4+ and CD8+ repertoires were not compared. Paired tumor-adjacent and tumor-blood samples overlapped less than tumor region pairs did.

Using a constant-region primer together with ProtoScript II reverse transcriptase, TCR beta cDNA was made from roughly 540 ng of total RNA. For TCR beta, libraries were produced by three nested multiplex PCR rounds using slightly modified ARM-PCR. TCRdb analysed the multiplex PCR reads with MiXCR anew, one entry per CDR3 protein. The sample includes roughly 330,000 distinct CDR3 sequences, roughly 61% of them seen just once. Sample: peripheral blood. The sequence was collected from a middle-aged man with primary liver carcinoma and hepatitis B virus infection.

CDR3 loop: CASSRLEGDQETQYF. The DNA for the CDR3 is TGTGCCAGCAGCCGCTTGGAGGGGGACCAAGAGACCCAGTACTTC. This chain connects TRBV7-9 to TRBJ2-5; the D call may be TRBD1 or TRBD2 (6 bases each). Germline CDR1 and CDR2: SEHNR and FQNEAQ (reference sequence). V was clipped by 5 bases and J by 0 bases, with 13 bases between them. The CDR3 spans 15 residues.